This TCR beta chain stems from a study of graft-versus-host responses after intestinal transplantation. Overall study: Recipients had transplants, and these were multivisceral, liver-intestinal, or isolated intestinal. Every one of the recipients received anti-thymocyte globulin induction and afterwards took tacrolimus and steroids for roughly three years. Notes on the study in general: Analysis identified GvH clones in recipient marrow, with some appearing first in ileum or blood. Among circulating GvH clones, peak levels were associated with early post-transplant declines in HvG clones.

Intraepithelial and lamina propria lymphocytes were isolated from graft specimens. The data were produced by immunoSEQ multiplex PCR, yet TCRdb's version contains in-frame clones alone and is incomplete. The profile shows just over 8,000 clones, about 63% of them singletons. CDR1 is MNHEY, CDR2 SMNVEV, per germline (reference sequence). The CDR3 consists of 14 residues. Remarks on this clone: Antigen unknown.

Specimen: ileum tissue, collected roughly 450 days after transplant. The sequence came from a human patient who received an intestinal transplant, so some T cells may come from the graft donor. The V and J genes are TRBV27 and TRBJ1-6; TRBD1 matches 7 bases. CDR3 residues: CDPAREGARSPLHF. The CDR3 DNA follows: TGTGACCCCGCTAGGGAGGGGGCCCGATCACCCCTCCACTTT.